This entry lists 31 T cell receptor beta chains sequenced from one sample in a study of glioma-infiltrating T cells after dendritic cell vaccination. Data came from immunoSEQ multiplex PCR; TCRdb stores just in-frame clones and leaves some out. The sample has fewer than 11,000 clones, 70% to 85% seen once; the top ten hold about 40%. Regarding time point: after dendritic cell vaccination, including at tumor progression/relapse. The input for sequencing was blood, taken after dendritic cell vaccination. These receptor sequences come from a human donor with glioblastoma.

This clone was seen a handful of times. The chain joins TRBV5-6 to TRBJ2-7, with 12 bases identical to TRBD2. From germline, CDR1 is SGHDT and CDR2 YYEEEE. The CDR3 is 16 amino acids. J lost 7 bases, V lost 2 bases, and 10 bases had no gene match. Here the CDR3 reads CASSLRRLAGELEQYF. The CDR3, as DNA: TGTGCCAGCAGCTTAAGAAGACTAGCGGGAGAGTTGGAGCAGTACTTC.

J is TRBJ2-5 and V is TRBV2, with D possibly TRBD2 on 5 matching bases. The last part of the DNA fits TRBJ2-7 better; the J call may be wrong. The CDR3 has 17 amino acids. Germline V gives CDR1 SNHLY, CDR2 FYNNEI. CDR3 coding DNA: TGTGCCAGCGGGCTCTCGGGAAGTCAAGTTGGGCCCTACGAGCAGTACTTC. It yields the protein CASGLSGSQVGPYEQYF.

J is TRBJ1-2 and V is TRBV6-6; D possibly corresponds to TRBD1 (5 bases). The CDR3 extends over 14 amino acids. The V and J ends lost 0 bases and 8 bases respectively, with 13 bases between them. Germline assignment: CDR1 MNHNY and CDR2 SVGAGI (reference sequence). This CDR3 reads CASSYSGGFGGYTF. The CDR3 DNA reads TGTGCCAGCAGTTACTCCGGGGGATTTGGAGGCTACACCTTC.

The chain links TRBV6-5 to TRBJ1-5, with D maybe TRBD1 (5 bases). The CDR3 is made up of 15 amino acids. V was trimmed by 0 bases and J by 1 base, leaving 7 bases between them. Looked up from germline, CDR1 is MNHEY and CDR2 is SVGAGI. The CDR3 DNA sequence: TGTGCCAGCAGTTACTCATGGGGCAGCAATCAGCCCCAGCATTTT. Translating gives CASSYSWGSNQPQHF.

The rearrangement links TRBV5-1 to TRBJ2-5; D gene uncertain. The V gene lost 1 base and the J gene lost 2 bases, with 12 bases spanning the gap. The germline CDR1 and CDR2 sequences are SGHRS and YFSETQ. The CDR3 is 15 amino acids. CDR3 residues: CASSLSAPKQETQYF. CDR3 nucleotide sequence: TGCGCCAGCAGCTTGAGCGCCCCAAAGCAAGAGACCCAGTACTTC.

The chain recombines TRBV18 with TRBJ2-2; D is perhaps TRBD2 (5 bases). CDR1 is KGHSH, CDR2 LQKENI, per germline. The CDR3 is 13 residues long. Between the trimmed V and J ends, which lost 5 bases and 7 bases, there was a span of 11 bases. The CDR3: CASSRGIGGELFF. In DNA, the CDR3 is TGTGCCAGCTCAAGAGGGATTGGCGGGGAGCTGTTTTTT.

This clone showed up just a few times. The rearrangement links TRBV4-2 to TRBJ1-2; TRBD1 matches at 7 bases. This CDR3 has 16 residues. The germline gives CDR1 LGHNA, CDR2 YNFKEQ. V shed 6 bases, J shed 6 bases, and the junction held 16 bases outside the gene matches. The CDR3 sequence: CASSTRDSSFGDGYTF. Here the CDR3 DNA reads TGTGCCAGCAGTACCCGGGACAGTTCGTTCGGGGATGGCTACACCTTC.

The chain couples TRBV6-5 to TRBJ2-1; D may be TRBD2 (5 bases). There are 15 residues in the CDR3. Trimming took off 6 bases at V and 2 bases at J, with 14 bases between the two ends. Germline lookup yields CDR1 MNHEY and CDR2 SVGAGI. Here the CDR3 reads CASSNGRGTYNEQFF. The CDR3 bases are TGTGCCAGCAGCAATGGACGGGGAACCTACAATGAGCAGTTCTTC.

This CDR3 reads CASSLSAGEREQYF. Here the CDR3 DNA reads TGTGCCAGCAGCCTTTCGGCGGGAGAACGCGAGCAGTACTTC. The rearrangement joins TRBV7-9 to TRBJ2-7, with 7 positions matching TRBD2. Germline V CDR1 and CDR2: SEHNR, FQNEAQ (reference sequence). V lost 5 bases to trimming and J lost 6 bases; unmatched junction nucleotides: 10. The CDR3 is made up of 14 amino acids.

CDR3 sequence: CASSFMTGGGETQYF. The CDR3 bases are TGTGCCAGCAGTTTTATGACAGGGGGCGGGGAGACCCAGTACTTC. The rearrangement joins TRBV28 to TRBJ2-5; 10 bases are a match to TRBD1. J gave up 5 bases and V 3 bases, and 6 bases lay outside the gene matches. CDR3 size: 15 residues. Germline V lookup: CDR1 MDHEN, CDR2 SYDVKM.

This CDR3 reads CASSLGGGTKPQHF. The CDR3 DNA sequence: TGTGCCAGCAGCCTAGGGGGAGGGACGAAGCCCCAGCATTTT. The rearrangement uses TRBV5-6 and TRBJ1-5; possibly TRBD1 for D (6 bases). The V end was cut by 4 bases, the J end by 8 bases, with 16 bases between. The CDR3 has 14 residues. CDR1 is SGHDT and CDR2 is YYEEEE in the germline V gene.

The CDR3 is CASTLTPGGPDTQYF. The CDR3 DNA sequence: TGTGCCAGCACCCTGACCCCGGGTGGTCCAGATACGCAGTATTTT. J is TRBJ2-3 and V is TRBV7-2; D unclear. Germline CDR1 and CDR2: SGHTA and FQGNSA. The V gene lost 7 bases and the J gene lost 4 bases, with 18 bases spanning the gap. This CDR3 is built from 15 residues.

The CDR3 DNA reads TGTGCCAGCAGCTTAACCCTCACTGGCGAGCAGTACTTC. This codes for CASSLTLTGEQYF. The chain combines TRBV7-3 with TRBJ2-7, with D hard to call. The germline V and J ends were trimmed by 0 bases and 6 bases, with 9 bases remaining between them. The length of the CDR3 is 13 residues. Germline CDR1 reads SGHTA; CDR2 reads FQGTGA.

The V call is TRBV7-9, the J call TRBJ2-1; no clear D gene. Germline CDR1 and CDR2: SEHNR and FQNEAQ (reference sequence). Between the trimmed V and J ends, which lost 4 bases and 7 bases, there was a span of 14 bases. The CDR3 runs 14 residues. The CDR3 region is CASSSPKRRNEQFF. The CDR3 DNA is TGTGCCAGCAGCTCCCCGAAGCGAAGGAATGAGCAGTTCTTC.

The rearrangement links TRBV7-8 to TRBJ1-1; D not resolved. Germline V lookup: CDR1 SGHVS, CDR2 FQNEAQ. Trimming pared 3 bases from V and 3 bases from J, leaving 11 bases between. The CDR3 length is 14 residues. The CDR3 DNA reads TGTGCCAGCAGCTTCCCTGATACGGACACTGAAGCTTTCTTT. Its translation: CASSFPDTDTEAFF.

The chain is built from TRBV28 and TRBJ1-1; D is ambiguous. V dropped 6 bases and J dropped 0 bases, with 26 bases sitting between them. The length of the CDR3 is 19 residues. The V gene's germline CDR1 is MDHEN and CDR2 SYDVKM. The CDR3 sequence is CASSPFLSDRGTMNTEAFF. The CDR3 DNA is TGTGCCAGCAGCCCCTTTTTAAGTGACCGCGGAACAATGAACACTGAAGCTTTCTTT.

The chain uses TRBV5-4 and TRBJ1-2; 9 nucleotides line up with TRBD1. The CDR3 has 17 amino acids. V shed 3 bases and J 5 bases; nucleotides not matched to a gene: 14. CDR1 is SGHNT and CDR2 is YYREEE in the germline V gene (reference sequence). The CDR3 sequence: CASSSTLRQGGRYGYTF. The CDR3 DNA follows: TGTGCCAGCAGCTCGACCCTTAGACAGGGGGGTCGGTATGGCTACACCTTC.

The chain combines TRBV4-2 with TRBJ1-3, with 8 nucleotides matching TRBD1. The V gene's germline CDR1 is LGHNA and CDR2 YNFKEQ. CDR3 length: 17 residues. The trim removed 2 bases at V and 1 base at J, leaving 7 bases unmatched. CDR3 DNA sequence: TGTGCCAGCAGCCAACTCCAAACAGGGGGGTCTGGAAACACCATATATTTT. As protein: CASSQLQTGGSGNTIYF.

V usage is TRBV27 and J usage is TRBJ2-7; 11 bases align to TRBD2. V was clipped by 5 bases and J by 6 bases; unmatched bases: 6. Per germline, CDR1 MNHEY and CDR2 SMNVEV (reference sequence). The CDR3 is 14 amino acids. Here the CDR3 DNA reads TGTGCCAGCAGTGAACTAGCGGGAGTCGCCGAGCAGTACTTC. Its translation is CASSELAGVAEQYF.

Regarding this clone: Its ends do not fully match the called genes, so a read error is possible. The chain carries TRBV7-7 and TRBJ2-5; weak D call: TRBD1 (5 bases). Per the germline V gene, CDR1 is SSHAT and CDR2 is FNYEAQ (reference sequence). The CDR3 is made up of 13 amino acids. CDR3 amino acids: CASSPTVRETQYF. Here the CDR3 DNA reads TGTGCTAGCAGCCCGACAGTAAGGGAGACCCAGTACTTC.

The rearrangement joins TRBV7-2 to TRBJ2-7; 10 bases line up with TRBD1. V was pared by 5 bases and J by 4 bases, with 5 bases of the junction left unmatched. The CDR3 loop spans 14 amino acids. Germline-derived CDR1 and CDR2 are SGHTA and FQGNSA. The CDR3: CASSTGQGRYEQYF. The CDR3 DNA reads TGTGCCAGCAGCACGGGACAGGGGAGGTACGAGCAGTACTTC.

The V call is TRBV7-6, the J call TRBJ2-7, with 10 bases identical to TRBD1. Germline V CDR1 and CDR2: SGHVS, FNYEAQ. This CDR3 contains 15 residues. V lost 2 bases to trimming and J lost 5 bases; unmatched junction nucleotides: 6. The CDR3, as DNA: TGTGCCAGCAGCTTACTTCCGGGACAGGGGCACGAGCAGTACTTC. This translates into CASSLLPGQGHEQYF.

V is TRBV7-2 and J is TRBJ2-3, with 8 bases matching TRBD2. The ends lost 2 bases at V and 6 bases at J; junction bases unmatched: 7. CDR3 length: 15 residues. Germline V gene lookup returns CDR1 SGHTA and CDR2 FQGNSA. The CDR3 loop reads CASSLSGGLIDTQYF. CDR3 sequence (DNA): TGTGCCAGCAGCTTAAGCGGGGGTTTGATTGATACGCAGTATTTT.

The table lists this clone with a count of one. The chain couples TRBV11-2 to TRBJ2-1; 10 positions agree with TRBD2. The CDR3 spans 13 residues. Germline values: CDR1 SGHAT, CDR2 FQNNGV. V lost 5 bases and J lost 7; bases outside the gene matches: 2. The CDR3 loop is CASSRLAGNEQFF. The CDR3 DNA reads TGTGCCAGCAGCCGACTAGCGGGTAATGAGCAGTTCTTC. Full variable domain (rest looked up from reference TRBV11-2 and TRBJ2-1): EAGVAQSPRYKIIEKRQSVAFWCNPISGHATLYWYQQILGQGPKLLIQFQNNGVVDDSQLPKDRFSAERLKGVDSTLKIQPAKLEDSAVYLCASSRLAGNEQFFGPGTRLTVL.

This sequence joins TRBV18 and TRBJ2-7, with TRBD1 matching over 7 bases. The germline V gene has CDR1 KGHSH and CDR2 LQKENI. The CDR3 has 14 amino acids. With 1 base clipped from V and 3 bases from J, the junction kept 3 bases outside the gene matches. The CDR3 DNA follows: TGTGCCAGCTCACCACAGAGGGACAGCTACGAGCAGTACTTC. It encodes CASSPQRDSYEQYF.

V gene TRBV4-3 combines with J gene TRBJ1-2; D gene uncertain. This CDR3 is 16 amino acids long. Trimming took 1 base from V and 2 from J, leaving 14 bases between them. Germline-derived CDR1 and CDR2 are LGHNA and YSLEER. CDR3 in DNA: TGCGCCAGCAGCCAAGGAATAGGAGGGCCAAACTATGGCTACACCTTC. This codes for CASSQGIGGPNYGYTF.

The chain employs TRBV4-2 and TRBJ2-3; a weak D match, TRBD2 (5 bases). V was shortened by 4 bases and J by 4 bases, with 21 bases between the two germline ends. This CDR3 spans 17 amino acids. Germline V CDR1 and CDR2: LGHNA, YNFKEQ. CDR3 amino acids: CASSPQNLVEVADTQYF. In DNA, the CDR3 is TGTGCCAGCAGCCCTCAGAACCTCGTGGAGGTCGCAGATACGCAGTATTTT.

CDR3 nucleotides: TGTGCCAGCAGTGAACAGGGGAGCAATCAGCCCCAGCATTTT. Translating it yields CASSEQGSNQPQHF. The chain carries TRBV27 and TRBJ1-5; 7 nucleotides match TRBD1. V lost 5 bases to trimming and J lost 1 base; unmatched junction nucleotides: 2. CDR3 length: 14 residues. Germline V gene data show CDR1 as MNHEY and CDR2 as SMNVEV (reference sequence).

The chain combines TRBV5-1 with TRBJ2-5; D may be TRBD1 (5 bases). Germline V gives CDR1 SGHRS, CDR2 YFSETQ. The CDR3 extends over 14 amino acids. Trimming took off 3 bases at V and 2 bases at J, with 11 bases between the two ends. The CDR3 DNA follows: TGCGCCAGCAGCTCCGACAGTATTCAAGAGACCCAGTACTTC. Translation gives CASSSDSIQETQYF.

The chain recombines TRBV9 with TRBJ2-1; 10 bases are a match to TRBD1. Losses at the gene ends were 0 bases for V and 8 bases for J; bases not matched to a gene: 8. The V gene's germline CDR1 is SGDLS and CDR2 YYNGEE. The CDR3 has 16 residues. The CDR3 reads CASSVEPGQGIDEQFF. CDR3 bases: TGTGCCAGCAGCGTAGAACCGGGACAGGGGATCGATGAGCAGTTCTTC. Variable domain in full (rest from reference TRBV9 and TRBJ2-1): DSGVTQTPKHLITATGQRVTLRCSPRSGDLSVYWYQQSLDQGLQFLIQYYNGEERAKGNILERFSAQQFPDLHSELNLSSLELGDSALYFCASSVEPGQGIDEQFFGPGTRLTVL.

The rearrangement uses TRBV23-1 and TRBJ2-7; the D gene is possibly TRBD1 (5 bases). TRBV23-1 is known as an ORF, though its function is uncertain. CDR3 length equals 15 residues. Trimming shortened V by 3 bases and J by 0 bases, and 12 bases separated the two germline ends. CDR3: CASSHIDSFSYEQYF. CDR3 nucleotide sequence: TGCGCCAGCAGTCATATCGACAGTTTCTCCTACGAGCAGTACTTC.